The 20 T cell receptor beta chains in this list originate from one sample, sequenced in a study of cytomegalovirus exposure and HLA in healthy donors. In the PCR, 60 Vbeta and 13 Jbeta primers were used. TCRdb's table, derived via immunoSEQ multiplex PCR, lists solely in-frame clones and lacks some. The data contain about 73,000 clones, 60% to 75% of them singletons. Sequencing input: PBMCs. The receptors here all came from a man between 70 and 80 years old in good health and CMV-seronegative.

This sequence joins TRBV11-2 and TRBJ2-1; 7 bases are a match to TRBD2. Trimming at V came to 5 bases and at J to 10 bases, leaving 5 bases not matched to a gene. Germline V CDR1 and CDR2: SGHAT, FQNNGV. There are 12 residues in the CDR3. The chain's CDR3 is CASSPAGDEQFF. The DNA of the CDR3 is TGTGCCAGCAGCCCGGCGGGAGACGAGCAGTTCTTC.

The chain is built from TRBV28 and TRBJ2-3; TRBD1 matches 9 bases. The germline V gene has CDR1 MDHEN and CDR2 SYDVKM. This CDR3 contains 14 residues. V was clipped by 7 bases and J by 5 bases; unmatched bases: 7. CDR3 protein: CASTEGTGRDTQYF. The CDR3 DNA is TGTGCCAGCACCGAAGGGACAGGGAGAGATACGCAGTATTTT.

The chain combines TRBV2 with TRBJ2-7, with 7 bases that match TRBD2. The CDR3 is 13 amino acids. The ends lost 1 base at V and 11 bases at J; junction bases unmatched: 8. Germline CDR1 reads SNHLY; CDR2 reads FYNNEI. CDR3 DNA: TGTGCCAGCAGTGAAGGCGGGAGACCCAGGGAGTACTTC. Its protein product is CASSEGGRPREYF. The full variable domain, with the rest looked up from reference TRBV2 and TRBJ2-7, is EPEVTQTPSHQVTQMGQEVILRCVPISNHLYFYWYRQILGQKVEFLVSFYNNEISEKSEIFDDQFSVERPDGSNFTLKIRSTKLEDSAMYFCASSEGGRPREYFGPGTRLTVT.

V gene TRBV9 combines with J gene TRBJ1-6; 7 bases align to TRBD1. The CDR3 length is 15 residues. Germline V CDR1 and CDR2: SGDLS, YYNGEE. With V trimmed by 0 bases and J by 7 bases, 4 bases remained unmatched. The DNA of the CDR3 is TGTGCCAGCAGCGTAGCGGGCAGGGGGAATTCACCCCTCCACTTT. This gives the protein CASSVAGRGNSPLHF.

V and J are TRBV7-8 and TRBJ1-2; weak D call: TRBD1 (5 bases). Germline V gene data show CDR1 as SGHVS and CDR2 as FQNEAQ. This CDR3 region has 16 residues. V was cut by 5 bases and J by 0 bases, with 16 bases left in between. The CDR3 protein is CASSRAGRGANYGYTF. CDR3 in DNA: TGTGCCAGCAGCCGAGCCGGGAGGGGAGCTAACTATGGCTACACCTTC.

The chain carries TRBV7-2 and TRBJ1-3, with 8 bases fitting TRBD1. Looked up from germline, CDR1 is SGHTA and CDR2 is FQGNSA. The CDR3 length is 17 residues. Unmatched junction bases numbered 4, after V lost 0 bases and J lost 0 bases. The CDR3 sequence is CASSLAPGGGSGNTIYF. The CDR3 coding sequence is TGTGCCAGCAGCTTAGCGCCAGGGGGCGGCTCTGGAAACACCATATATTTT.

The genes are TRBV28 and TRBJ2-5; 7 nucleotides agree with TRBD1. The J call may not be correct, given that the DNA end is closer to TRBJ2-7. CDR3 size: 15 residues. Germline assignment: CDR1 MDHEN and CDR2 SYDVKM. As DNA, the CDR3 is TGTGCCAGCAGTTTGTACCAACAGGGGTCCTACGAGCAGTACTTC. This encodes CASSLYQQGSYEQYF.

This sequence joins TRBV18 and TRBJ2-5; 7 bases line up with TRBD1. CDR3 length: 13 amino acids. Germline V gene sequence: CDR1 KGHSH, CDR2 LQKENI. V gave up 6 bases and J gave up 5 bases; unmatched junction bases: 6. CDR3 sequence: CASSPGQEETQYF. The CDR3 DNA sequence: TGTGCCAGCTCCCCCGGACAGGAGGAGACCCAGTACTTC. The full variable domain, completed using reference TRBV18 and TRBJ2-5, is NAGVMQNPRHLVRRRGQEARLRCSPMKGHSHVYWYRQLPEEGLKFMVYLQKENIIDESGMPKERFSAEFPKEGPSILRIQQVVRGDSAAYFCASSPGQEETQYFGPGTRLLVL.

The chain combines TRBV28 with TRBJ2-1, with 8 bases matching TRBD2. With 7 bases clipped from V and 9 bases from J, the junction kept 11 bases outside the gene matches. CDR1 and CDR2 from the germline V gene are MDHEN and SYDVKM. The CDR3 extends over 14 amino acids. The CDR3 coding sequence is TGTGCCAGCACCTCTATCGGGGGGGCTGGTGAGCAGTTCTTC. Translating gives CASTSIGGAGEQFF.

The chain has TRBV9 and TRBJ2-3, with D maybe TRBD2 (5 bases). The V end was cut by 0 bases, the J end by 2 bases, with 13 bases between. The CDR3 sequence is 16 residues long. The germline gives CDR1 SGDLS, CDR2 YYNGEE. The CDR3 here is CASSVEPSRPTDTQYF. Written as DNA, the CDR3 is TGTGCCAGCAGCGTAGAGCCTAGCAGGCCCACAGATACGCAGTATTTT.

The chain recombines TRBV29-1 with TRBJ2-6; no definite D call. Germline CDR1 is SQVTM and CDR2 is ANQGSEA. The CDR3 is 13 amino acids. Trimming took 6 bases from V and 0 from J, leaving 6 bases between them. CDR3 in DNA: TGCAGCGTCACGGTCTCTGGGGCCAACGTCCTGACTTTC. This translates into CSVTVSGANVLTF.

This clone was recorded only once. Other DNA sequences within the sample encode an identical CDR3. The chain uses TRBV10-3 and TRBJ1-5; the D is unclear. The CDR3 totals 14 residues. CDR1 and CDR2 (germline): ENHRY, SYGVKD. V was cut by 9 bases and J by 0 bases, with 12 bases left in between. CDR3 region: CAIHDGYSNQPQHF. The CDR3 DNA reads TGTGCCATTCACGACGGGTATAGCAATCAGCCCCAGCATTTT.

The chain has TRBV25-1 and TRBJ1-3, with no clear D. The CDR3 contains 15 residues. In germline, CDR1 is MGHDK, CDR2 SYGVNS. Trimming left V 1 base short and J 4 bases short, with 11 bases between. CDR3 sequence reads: CASSELEGVGNTIYF. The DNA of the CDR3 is TGTGCCAGCAGTGAATTGGAGGGAGTCGGAAACACCATATATTTT.

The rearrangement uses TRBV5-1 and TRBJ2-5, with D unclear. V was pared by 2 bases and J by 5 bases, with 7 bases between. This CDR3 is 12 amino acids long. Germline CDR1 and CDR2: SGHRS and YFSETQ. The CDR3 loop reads CASSFNEETQYF. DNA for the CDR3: TGCGCCAGCAGCTTTAATGAGGAGACCCAGTACTTC.

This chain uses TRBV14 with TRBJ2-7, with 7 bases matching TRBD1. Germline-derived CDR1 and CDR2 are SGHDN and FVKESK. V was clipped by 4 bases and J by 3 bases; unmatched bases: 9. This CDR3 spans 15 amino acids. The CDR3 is CASSPRGQEIYEQYF. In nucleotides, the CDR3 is TGTGCCAGCAGCCCAAGAGGACAGGAGATCTACGAGCAGTACTTC.

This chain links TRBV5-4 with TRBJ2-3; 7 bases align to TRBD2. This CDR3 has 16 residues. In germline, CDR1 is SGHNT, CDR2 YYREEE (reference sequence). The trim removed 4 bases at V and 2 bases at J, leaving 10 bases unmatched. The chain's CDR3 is CASSRELAATTDTQYF. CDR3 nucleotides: TGTGCCAGCAGCCGCGAGCTAGCGGCCACCACAGATACGCAGTATTTT.

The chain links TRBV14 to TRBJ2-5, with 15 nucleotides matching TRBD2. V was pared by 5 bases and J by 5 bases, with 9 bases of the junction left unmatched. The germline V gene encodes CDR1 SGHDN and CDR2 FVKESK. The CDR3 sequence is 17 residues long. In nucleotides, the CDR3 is TGTGCCAGCAGCTGGGGACTAGCGGGAGGCAAGACGGAGACCCAGTACTTC. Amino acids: CASSWGLAGGKTETQYF.

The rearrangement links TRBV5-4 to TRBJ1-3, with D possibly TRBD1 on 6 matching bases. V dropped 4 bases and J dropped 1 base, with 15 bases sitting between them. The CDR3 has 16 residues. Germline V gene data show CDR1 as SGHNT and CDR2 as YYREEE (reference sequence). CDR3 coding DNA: TGTGCCAGCAGCATCCTTGGGGGGGCTTCTGGAAACACCATATATTTT. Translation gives CASSILGGASGNTIYF.

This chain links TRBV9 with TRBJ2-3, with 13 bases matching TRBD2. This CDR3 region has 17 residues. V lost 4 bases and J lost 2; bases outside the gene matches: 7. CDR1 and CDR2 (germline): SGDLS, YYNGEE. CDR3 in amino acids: CASSPGGTSGNTDTQYF. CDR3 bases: TGTGCCAGCAGCCCCGGTGGGACTAGCGGGAACACAGATACGCAGTATTTT.

The CDR3 region is CASSPHHESSSYEQYF. The CDR3 DNA is TGTGCCAGCAGTCCCCACCACGAATCAAGCTCCTACGAGCAGTACTTC. The V call is TRBV27, the J call TRBJ2-5; D not certain. The J call is doubtful: the DNA matches TRBJ2-7 better. The CDR3 has 16 amino acids. Germline V lookup: CDR1 MNHEY, CDR2 SMNVEV (reference sequence).